This T cell receptor beta chain was recorded in a study of cytomegalovirus exposure and HLA in healthy donors. Whole-study findings and limits: Accurate predictions that matched the HLA-A and HLA-B alleles of most subjects were reportedly made from TCR beta sequences. Sequencing had likely introduced a cluster of highly shared sequence variants as an artifact.

The CDR3 covers 12 residues. Germline loops: CDR1 ENHRY, CDR2 SYGVKD. The V end was cut by 10 bases, the J end by 6 bases, with 15 bases between. Vbeta (60) and Jbeta (13) primers were used in the PCR. Assay: immunoSEQ multiplex PCR; the TCRdb copy retains only in-frame clones and omits some. The sample records 80,000 or so clones, more than 65% being singletons. This clone has only a few counts. Its target is unknown. The receptor was isolated from a woman aged 40 to 55 in good health and CMV-seropositive. Sequencing was performed on PBMCs. The V and J genes are TRBV10-3 and TRBJ1-1, with a tentative D call TRBD1 (6 bases). This CDR3 is CATGGGGPEAFF. The DNA of the CDR3 is TGTGCCACGGGAGGGGGAGGTCCTGAAGCTTTCTTT.